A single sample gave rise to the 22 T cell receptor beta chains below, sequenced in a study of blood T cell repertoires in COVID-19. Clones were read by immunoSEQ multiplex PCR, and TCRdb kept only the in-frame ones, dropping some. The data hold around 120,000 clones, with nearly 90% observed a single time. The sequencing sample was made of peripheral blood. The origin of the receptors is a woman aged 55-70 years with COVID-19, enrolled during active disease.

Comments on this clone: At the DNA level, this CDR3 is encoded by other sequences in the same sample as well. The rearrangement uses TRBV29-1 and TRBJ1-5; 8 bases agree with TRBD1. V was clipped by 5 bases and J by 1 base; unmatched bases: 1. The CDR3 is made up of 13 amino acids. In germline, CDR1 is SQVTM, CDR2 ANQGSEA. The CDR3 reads CSVQGASNQPQHF. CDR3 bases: TGCAGCGTTCAGGGGGCGAGCAATCAGCCCCAGCATTTT.

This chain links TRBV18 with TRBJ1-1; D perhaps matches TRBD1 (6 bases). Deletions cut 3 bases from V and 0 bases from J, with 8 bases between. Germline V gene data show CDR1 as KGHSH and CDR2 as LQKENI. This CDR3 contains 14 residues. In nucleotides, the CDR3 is TGTGCCAGCTCACCGGACAGCATGAACACTGAAGCTTTCTTT. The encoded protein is CASSPDSMNTEAFF.

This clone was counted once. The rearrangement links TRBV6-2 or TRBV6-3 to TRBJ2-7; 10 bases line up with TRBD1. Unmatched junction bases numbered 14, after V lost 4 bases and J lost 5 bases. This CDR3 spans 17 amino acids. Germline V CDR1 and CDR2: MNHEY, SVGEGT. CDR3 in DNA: TGTGCCAGCAGTTCCCCCCTAACCGGGACAGGGGTTGACGAGCAGTACTTC. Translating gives CASSSPLTGTGVDEQYF.

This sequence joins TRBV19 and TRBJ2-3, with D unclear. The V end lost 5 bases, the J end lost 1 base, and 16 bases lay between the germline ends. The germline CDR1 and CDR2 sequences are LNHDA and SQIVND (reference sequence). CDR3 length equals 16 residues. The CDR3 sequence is CASSGGTESGTDTQYF. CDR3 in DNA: TGTGCCAGTAGTGGCGGAACGGAGAGTGGCACAGATACGCAGTATTTT.

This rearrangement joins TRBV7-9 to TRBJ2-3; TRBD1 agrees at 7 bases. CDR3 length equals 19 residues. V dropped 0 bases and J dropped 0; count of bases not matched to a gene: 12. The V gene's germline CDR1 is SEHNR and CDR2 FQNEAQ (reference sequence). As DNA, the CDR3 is TGTGCCAGCAGCTTAGCAGTTTACCAGGGGGTTACTAGCACAGATACGCAGTATTTT. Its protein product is CASSLAVYQGVTSTDTQYF.

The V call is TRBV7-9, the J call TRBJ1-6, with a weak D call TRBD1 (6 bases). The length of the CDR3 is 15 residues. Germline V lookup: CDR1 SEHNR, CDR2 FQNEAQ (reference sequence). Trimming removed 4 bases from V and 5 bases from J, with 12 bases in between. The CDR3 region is CASSSTTGDNSPLHF. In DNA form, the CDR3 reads TGTGCCAGCAGCTCGACGACAGGCGATAATTCACCCCTCCACTTT.

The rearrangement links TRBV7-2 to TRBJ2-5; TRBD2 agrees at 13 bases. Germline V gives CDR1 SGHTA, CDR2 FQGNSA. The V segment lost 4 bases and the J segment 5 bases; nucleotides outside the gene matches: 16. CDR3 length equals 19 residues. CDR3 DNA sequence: TGTGCCAGCAGCTCCGCACTAGCGGGGGGGCCGAGATATTTGGAGACCCAGTACTTC. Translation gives CASSSALAGGPRYLETQYF.

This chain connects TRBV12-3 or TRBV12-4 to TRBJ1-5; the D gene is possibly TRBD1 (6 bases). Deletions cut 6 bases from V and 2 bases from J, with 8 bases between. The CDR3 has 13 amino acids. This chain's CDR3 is CASSRQGNQPQHF. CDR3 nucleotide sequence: TGTGCCAGCAGCCGACAGGGCAATCAGCCCCAGCATTTT.

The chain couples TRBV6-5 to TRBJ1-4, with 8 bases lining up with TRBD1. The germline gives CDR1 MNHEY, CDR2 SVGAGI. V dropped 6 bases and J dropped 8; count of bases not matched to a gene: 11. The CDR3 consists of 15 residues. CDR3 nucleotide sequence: TGTGCCAGCAGCCCACTCAGGACAGGGCCCGAAAAACTGTTTTTT. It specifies CASSPLRTGPEKLFF.

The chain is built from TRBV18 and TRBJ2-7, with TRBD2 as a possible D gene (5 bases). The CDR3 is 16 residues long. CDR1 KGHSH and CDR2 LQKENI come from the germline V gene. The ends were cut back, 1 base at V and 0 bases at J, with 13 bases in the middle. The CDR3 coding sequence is TGTGCCAGCTCACCACTCTCTTCCGGGGACTCCTACGAGCAGTACTTC. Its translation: CASSPLSSGDSYEQYF.

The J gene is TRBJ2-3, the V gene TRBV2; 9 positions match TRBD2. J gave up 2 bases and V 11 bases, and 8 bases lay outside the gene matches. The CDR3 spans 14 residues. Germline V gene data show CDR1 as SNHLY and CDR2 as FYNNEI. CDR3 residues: CAWDSGGPTDTQYF. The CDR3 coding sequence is TGTGCCTGGGATAGCGGGGGTCCCACAGATACGCAGTATTTT.

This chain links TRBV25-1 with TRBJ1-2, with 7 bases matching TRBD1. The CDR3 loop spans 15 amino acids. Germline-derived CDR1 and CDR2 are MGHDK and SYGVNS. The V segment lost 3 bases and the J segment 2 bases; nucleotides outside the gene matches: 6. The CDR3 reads CASSDNRGENYGYTF. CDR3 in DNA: TGTGCCAGCAGTGATAACAGGGGAGAGAACTATGGCTACACCTTC.

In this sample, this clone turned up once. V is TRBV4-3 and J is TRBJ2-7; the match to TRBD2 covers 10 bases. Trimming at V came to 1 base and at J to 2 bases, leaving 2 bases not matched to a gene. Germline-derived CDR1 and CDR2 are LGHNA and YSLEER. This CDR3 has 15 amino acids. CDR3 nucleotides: TGCGCCAGCAGCCAAGCTGGGACTAGCGCCTACGAGCAGTACTTC. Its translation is CASSQAGTSAYEQYF.

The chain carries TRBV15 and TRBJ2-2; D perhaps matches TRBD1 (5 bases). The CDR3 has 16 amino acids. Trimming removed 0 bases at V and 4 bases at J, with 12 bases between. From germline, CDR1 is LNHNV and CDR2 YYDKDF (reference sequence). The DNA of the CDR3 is TGTGCCACCAGCAGAGATGAAGGGGTATCCACCGGGGAGCTGTTTTTT. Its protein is CATSRDEGVSTGELFF. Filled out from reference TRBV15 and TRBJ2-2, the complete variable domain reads DAMVIQNPRYQVTQFGKPVTLSCSQTLNHNVMYWYQQKSSQAPKLLFHYYDKDFNNEADTPDNFQSRRPNTSFCFLDIRSPGLGDTAMYLCATSRDEGVSTGELFFGEGSRLTVL.

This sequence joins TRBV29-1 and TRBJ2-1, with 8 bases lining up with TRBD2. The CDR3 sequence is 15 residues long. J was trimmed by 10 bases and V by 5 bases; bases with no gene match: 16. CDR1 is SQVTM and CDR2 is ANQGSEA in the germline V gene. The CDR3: CSVRAPGTRPGEQFF. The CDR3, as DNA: TGCAGCGTTCGAGCCCCCGGGACTAGGCCTGGGGAGCAGTTCTTC.

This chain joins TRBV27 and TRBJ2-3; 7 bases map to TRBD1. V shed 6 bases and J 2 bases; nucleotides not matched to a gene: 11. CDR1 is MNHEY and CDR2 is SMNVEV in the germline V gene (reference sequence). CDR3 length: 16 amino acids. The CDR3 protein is CASRPRRTGSTDTQYF. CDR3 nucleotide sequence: TGTGCCAGCAGACCACGTAGGACAGGTTCCACAGATACGCAGTATTTT.

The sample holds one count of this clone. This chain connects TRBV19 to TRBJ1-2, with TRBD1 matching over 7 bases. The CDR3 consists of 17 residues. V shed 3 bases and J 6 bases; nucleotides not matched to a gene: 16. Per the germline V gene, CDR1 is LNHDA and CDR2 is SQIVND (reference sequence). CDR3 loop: CASSILQGIYRPDGYTF. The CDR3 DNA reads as TGTGCCAGTAGTATCTTACAGGGGATTTATAGACCGGATGGCTACACCTTC.

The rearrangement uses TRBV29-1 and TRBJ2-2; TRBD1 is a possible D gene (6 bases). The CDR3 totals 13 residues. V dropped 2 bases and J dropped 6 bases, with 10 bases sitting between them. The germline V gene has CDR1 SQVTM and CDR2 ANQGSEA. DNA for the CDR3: TGCAGCGTTGAAAGGGCAGGGGCCGGGGAGCTGTTTTTT. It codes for CSVERAGAGELFF.

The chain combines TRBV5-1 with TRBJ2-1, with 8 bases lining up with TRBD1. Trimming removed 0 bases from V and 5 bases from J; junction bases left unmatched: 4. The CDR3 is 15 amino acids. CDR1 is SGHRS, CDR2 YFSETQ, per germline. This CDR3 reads CASSLGGQVDNEQFF. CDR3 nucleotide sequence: TGCGCCAGCAGCTTGGGGGGACAGGTGGACAATGAGCAGTTCTTC.

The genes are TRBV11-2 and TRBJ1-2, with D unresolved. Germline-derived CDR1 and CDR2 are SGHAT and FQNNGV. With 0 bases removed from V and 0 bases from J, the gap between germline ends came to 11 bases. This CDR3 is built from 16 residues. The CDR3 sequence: CASSLDVQASNYGYTF. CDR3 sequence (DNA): TGTGCCAGCAGCTTAGATGTGCAGGCCTCTAACTATGGCTACACCTTC.

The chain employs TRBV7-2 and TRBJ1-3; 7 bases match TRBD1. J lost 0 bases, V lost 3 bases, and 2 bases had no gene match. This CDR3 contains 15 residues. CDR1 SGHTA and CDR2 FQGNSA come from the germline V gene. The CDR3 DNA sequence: TGTGCCAGCAGCTTCGACAGGGACTCTGGAAACACCATATATTTT. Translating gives CASSFDRDSGNTIYF.

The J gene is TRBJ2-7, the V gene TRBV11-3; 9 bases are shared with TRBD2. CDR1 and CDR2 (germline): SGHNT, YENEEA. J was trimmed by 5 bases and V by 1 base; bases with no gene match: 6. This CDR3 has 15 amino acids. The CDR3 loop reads CASSLVGGGADEQYF. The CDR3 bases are TGTGCCAGCAGCTTAGTTGGCGGGGGGGCCGACGAGCAGTACTTC.